This is a list of T cell receptor beta chains from one sample in a study of tumor and adjacent non-tumor tissue in lung cancer. TCRdb re-called the multiplex PCR reads through MiXCR, storing one row per CDR3 protein. The data contain 200,000 to 250,000 distinct CDR3 sequences, less than 80% of them seen just once; the ten biggest clones take up around 27%. Sample: lung tumor tissue. All receptors derive from a man in his 60s with non-small cell lung cancer. Both conserved end residues are part of each CDR3. The D gene is left open where the match is weak.

>TRBJ2-5|NA|TRBV11-2
CASSSGQEEIQYF
>TRBJ1-2|NA|TRBV4-3
CASSQDPQDSYGCTF
>TRBJ2-1|NA|TRBV29-1
CSTARWDNEQFF
>TRBJ2-1|NA|TRBV6-6
CASTRVGGEQFF
>TRBJ1-6|NA|TRBV20-1
CSARDPQGHYSPLHF
>TRBJ2-3|TRBD2|TRBV4-3
CASRQGPSGVTDTQYF
>TRBJ1-4|NA|TRBV30
CAWSIPRGRGVEKLFF
>TRBJ1-1|NA|TRBV4-3
CASSRNLMNTEAFF
>TRBJ2-3|TRBD1|TRBV5-1
CASSVWDSLGDAQYF
>TRBJ2-1|NA|TRBV12-5
CASGLALNEQFF
>TRBJ1-5|NA|TRBV6-1
CASTQGSGNQPQHF
>TRBJ2-7|TRBD2|TRBV11-2
CASRSVGLAGWGYVQYF
>TRBJ1-2|NA|TRBV6-1
CASSEAAESRYGYTF
>TRBJ2-7|NA|TRBV11-2
CASSLELPGPSEEQYF
>TRBJ2-7|NA|TRBV6-2/TRBV6-3
CANLGQPNYEHYF
>TRBJ2-3|NA|TRBV20-1
CSARDSGAGGDTQYF
>TRBJ1-5|TRBD1|TRBV29-1
CSVGQGGNKPKHF
>TRBJ2-3|NA|TRBV20-1
CSVPRDTSTDMQYF
>TRBJ1-6|NA|TRBV11-3
CASSLEANSPLLF
>TRBJ2-7|NA|TRBV10-3
CAISDRSTAHEQYF
>TRBJ2-1|NA|TRBV20-1
CSASDSLSSYNEQFF
>TRBJ1-1|NA|TRBV6-6
CASTEAYGTEAFF
>TRBJ2-1|TRBD2|TRBV11-1
CANSLSRLAGGYNEHFF
>TRBJ2-1|TRBD2|TRBV6-2/TRBV6-3
CASTLAGGTHNEQFF
>TRBJ2-1|TRBD2|TRBV4-2
CASSQERSAGSGTYNEQFF
>TRBJ2-7|NA|TRBV20-1
CSATWTGRSYEQYF
>TRBJ1-5|NA|TRBV5-1
CASSLVPGDQSQHF
>TRBJ2-5|NA|TRBV19
CATSKGETQYF
>TRBJ2-7|TRBD2|TRBV29-1
CSLVFRAGGPGEQYF